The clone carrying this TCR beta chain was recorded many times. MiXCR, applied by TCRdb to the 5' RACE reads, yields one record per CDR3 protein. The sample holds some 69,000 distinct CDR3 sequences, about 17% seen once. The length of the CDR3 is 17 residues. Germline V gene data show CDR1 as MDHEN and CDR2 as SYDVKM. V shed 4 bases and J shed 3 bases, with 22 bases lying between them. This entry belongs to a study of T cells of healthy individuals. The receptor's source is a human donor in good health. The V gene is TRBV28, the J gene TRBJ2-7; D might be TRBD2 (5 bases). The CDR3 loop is CASSYRAGRSPNYEQYF. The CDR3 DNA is TGTGCCAGCAGTTACCGGGCGGGTCGTAGTCCTAACTACGAGCAGTACTTC.